Listed below are T cell receptor beta chains from one sample, sequenced in a study of T-cell memory formation after mild COVID-19. TCRdb re-derived calls from the 5' RACE reads in MiXCR, one entry per CDR3 protein. The profile shows 130,000 to 150,000 distinct CDR3 sequences, roughly 6.2% of them singletons. Material: PBMCs or a T cell subset sorted from them (not recorded which). The receptor source for this set is an adult woman who had mild COVID-19 (a few samples of this study predate the infection). Cell type and time point are not known. Both conserved end residues are part of each CDR3. A D gene is named only where the DNA matches it firmly. Clone size is given for some rows only: seen once, a few or many times, or a class if the clone is expanded.

clone_size	j_call	v_call	d_call	cdr3_nt	cdr3_aa
many	TRBJ2-5	TRBV2	.	TGTGCCAGCGGGTCATATCAAGAGACCCAGTACTTC	CASGSYQETQYF
few	TRBJ1-5	TRBV20-1	.	TGCAGTGCCACCGCGGGGGGGGTGAGAGGCAATCAGCCCCAGCATTTT	CSATAGGVRGNQPQHF
many	TRBJ2-5	TRBV7-2	TRBD2	TGTGCCAGCAGCTTTGGTTGGCGGGAGGGTCAAGAGACCCAGTACTTC	CASSFGWREGQETQYF
many	TRBJ1-5	TRBV5-1	TRBD1	TGCGCCAGCAGCTTACAGGGGGCGGATCAGCCCCAGCATTTT	CASSLQGADQPQHF
many	TRBJ2-2	TRBV7-2	TRBD2	TGTGCCAGCAGCTCTACTAGCGGAGGGATGGGCGGGGAGCTGTTTTTT	CASSSTSGGMGGELFF
few	TRBJ2-5	TRBV10-3	.	TGTGCCATCAGTGAGGCAGGGGTCGAGACCCAGTACTTC	CAISEAGVETQYF
.	TRBJ2-7	TRBV20-1	TRBD2	TGCCGTGCTGGGCCTAGCGGCGAGCAGTACTTC	CRAGPSGEQYF
few	TRBJ2-1	TRBV3-1	TRBD1	TGTGCCAGCCGCTACAGGGGCTACAATGAGCAGTTCTTC	CASRYRGYNEQFF
.	TRBJ2-3	TRBV7-9	TRBD2	TGTGCCAGCAGCTCGGGACTAGCGGGGGGATACGGGGATACGCAGTATTTT	CASSSGLAGGYGDTQYF
.	TRBJ2-1	TRBV7-7	.	TGTGCTAGCAGCGCAGGGGGGACAGCCAACAATGAGCAGTTCTTC	CASSAGGTANNEQFF
few	TRBJ2-1	TRBV12-3/TRBV12-4	.	TGTGCCAGCAGTACAACAGGGAAGGGGGGAGAGGGGCAGTTCTTC	CASSTTGKGGEGQFF
few	TRBJ2-1	TRBV20-1	.	TGCAGTGCTAGCAAACTAGGAGGTGAGCAGTTCTTC	CSASKLGGEQFF
many	TRBJ2-3	TRBV6-1	.	TGTGCCAGCAGTGAAAGGGCAAGGGAGGCGCAGTATTTT	CASSERAREAQYF
many	TRBJ2-1	TRBV5-1	TRBD1	TGCGCCAGCAGCTTGGGGGACAGGGACAATGAGCAGTTCTTC	CASSLGDRDNEQFF
few	TRBJ2-7	TRBV25-1	.	TGTGCCAGCAGTGCCGGATGGCTAAGGAAGGGCAACGAGCAGTACTTC	CASSAGWLRKGNEQYF
.	TRBJ1-5	TRBV4-1	.	TGCGCCAGCAGCCTTACAGGGCACAATCAGCCCCAGCATTTT	CASSLTGHNQPQHF
few	TRBJ2-3	TRBV15	.	TGTGCCACCAGCAGAGAGAGGGGCGGAGGCACAGATACGCAGTATTTT	CATSRERGGGTDTQYF
many	TRBJ2-1	TRBV30	TRBD2	TGTGCCTGCGAACCGGGACTAGCGGGAGCCAACTACAATGAGCAGTTCTTC	CACEPGLAGANYNEQFF
many	TRBJ2-2	TRBV7-2	TRBD1	TGTGCCAGCAGCAAGACAGGGGTCGCGACCGGGGAGCTGTTTTTT	CASSKTGVATGELFF
.	TRBJ2-7	TRBV12-3/TRBV12-4	.	TGTGCCAGCAGACGGGGCCCCTCCGACGAGCAGTACTTC	CASRRGPSDEQYF
.	TRBJ1-1	TRBV18	.	TGTGCCAGCTCACCCCTGACGGGCAGTCTCATGAACACTGAAGCTTTCTTT	CASSPLTGSLMNTEAFF
.	TRBJ1-1	TRBV30	.	TGTGCCTGGAGTGTACGGCCGCGAACCCCGAACACTGAAGCTTTCTTT	CAWSVRPRTPNTEAFF
many	TRBJ2-7	TRBV5-1	.	TGCGCCAGCAGCTTGGTGGGGTATCAAGAGCAGTACTTC	CASSLVGYQEQYF
.	TRBJ2-7	TRBV5-5	.	TGTGCCAGCAGCTTGACAGGAGGTAGAAGGGGCGAGCAGTACTTC	CASSLTGGRRGEQYF
many	TRBJ2-3	TRBV20-1	.	TGCAGTGCTAGAGATCAACCGGGTTCCGGGGATACGCAGTATTTT	CSARDQPGSGDTQYF
many	TRBJ2-7	TRBV5-1	.	TGCGCCAGCAGCGAGACGGAATACGAGCAGTACTTC	CASSETEYEQYF
few	TRBJ2-7	TRBV15	.	TGTGCCACCAGCAGTCGGCACGCTAGGGGCCACGAGCAGTACTTC	CATSSRHARGHEQYF
many	TRBJ2-7	TRBV15	.	TGTGCCACCAGCAGAGCCGACAGTTTTGAGGAGCAGTACTTC	CATSRADSFEEQYF
.	TRBJ1-4	TRBV4-1	.	TGCGCCAGCAGCCAAGGCAGGGCTGGTAATGAAAAACTGTTTTTT	CASSQGRAGNEKLFF